The present T cell receptor beta chain was sequenced within a study of identical twins. Study-level results: Analyses of zero insertions could, in part, be confounded by invariant MAIT and iNKT cells. For out-of-frame beta sequences, excess twin sharing was weaker. Sequences that were out-of-frame, alpha and twin-shared displayed an excess of low generation probability.

This clonotype was detected a few times. The antigen is unknown. Germline V gene sequence: CDR1 DFQATT, CDR2 SNEGSKA (reference sequence). This CDR3 has 15 amino acids. V was pared by 5 bases and J by 2 bases, with 7 bases of the junction left unmatched. Each CDR3 protein is one row after TCRdb ran MiXCR on the 5' RACE reads. The table shows 450,000 or so distinct CDR3 sequences, with 11% to 15% occurring only once. These data were likewise used in another study, on yellow fever vaccine responses in identical twins. Per that paper: Vaccine T cell responses of twins reportedly seemed partly convergent and partly personalized.

The chain combines TRBV20-1 with TRBJ2-3; 10 bases align to TRBD1. The sequencing input was CD4+ T cells sorted from blood. This TCR was sampled from a woman between 18 and 29 years old in good health. The DNA of the CDR3 is TGCAGTGCTCCTGGGACAGGGGACATCACAGATACGCAGTATTTT. Its protein product is CSAPGTGDITDTQYF.